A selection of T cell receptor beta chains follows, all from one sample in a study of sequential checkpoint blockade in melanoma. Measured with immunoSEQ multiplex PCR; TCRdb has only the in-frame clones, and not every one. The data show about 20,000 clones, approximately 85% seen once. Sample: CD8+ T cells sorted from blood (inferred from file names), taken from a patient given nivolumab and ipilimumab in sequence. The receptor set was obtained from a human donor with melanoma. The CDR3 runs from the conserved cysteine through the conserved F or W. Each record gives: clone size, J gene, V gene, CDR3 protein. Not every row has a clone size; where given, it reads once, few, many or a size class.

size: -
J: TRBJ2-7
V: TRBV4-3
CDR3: CASSPTGYEQYF

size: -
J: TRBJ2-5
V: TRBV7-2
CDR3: CASSSLAAAGETQYF

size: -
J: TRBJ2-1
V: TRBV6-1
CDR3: CASSEALGGGIYNEQFF

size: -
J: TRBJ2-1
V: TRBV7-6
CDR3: CASSRSGGESGEQFF

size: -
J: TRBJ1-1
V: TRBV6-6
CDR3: CASSYVPGRNTEAFF

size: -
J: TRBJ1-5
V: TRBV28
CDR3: CASTSQGDQPQHF

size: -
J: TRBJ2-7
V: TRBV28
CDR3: CASSTSLGPGSYEQYF

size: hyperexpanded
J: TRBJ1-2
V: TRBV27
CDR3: CASSDGTGQGSYYGYTF

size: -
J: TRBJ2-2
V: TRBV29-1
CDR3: CSVEEGQGVPGELFF

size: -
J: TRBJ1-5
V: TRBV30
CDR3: CAWGTVSNQPQHF

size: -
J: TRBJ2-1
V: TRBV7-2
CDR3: CASSLRGADYNEQFF

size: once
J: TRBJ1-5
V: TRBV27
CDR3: CASSLLFGWNQPQHF

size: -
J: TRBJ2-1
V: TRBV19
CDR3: CASSPEGLSQNEQFF

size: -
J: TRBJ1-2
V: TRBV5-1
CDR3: CASSLAARGHSGYTF

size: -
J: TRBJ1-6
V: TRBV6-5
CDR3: CASSYSQGTNSPLHF

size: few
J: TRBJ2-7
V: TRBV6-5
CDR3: CASSYSLDSSYEQYF

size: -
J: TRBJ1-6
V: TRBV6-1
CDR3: CASSEGPWSSYNSPLHF

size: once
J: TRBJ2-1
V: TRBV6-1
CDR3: CASSEGNRGLFVYEQFF

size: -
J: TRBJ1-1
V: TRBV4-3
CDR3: CASSQEGGSGTEAFF

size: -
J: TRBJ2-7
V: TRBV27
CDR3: CASSFLPTGKFYEQYF

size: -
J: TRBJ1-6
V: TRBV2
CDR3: CAYTGQGSYSPLHF

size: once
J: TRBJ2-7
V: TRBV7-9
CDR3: CASSRGSIDYEQYF

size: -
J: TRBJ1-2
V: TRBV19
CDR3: CASSTRRMVDGYTF

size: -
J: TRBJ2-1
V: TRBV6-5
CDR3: CASSYGQGAYNEQFF

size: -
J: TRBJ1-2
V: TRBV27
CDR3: CASSSEGQSYGYTF

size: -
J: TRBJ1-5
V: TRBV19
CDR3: CASRPGTVDQPQHF

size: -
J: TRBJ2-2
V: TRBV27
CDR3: CASSFSRTGENTGELFF

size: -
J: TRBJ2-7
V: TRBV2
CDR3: CASSELAGGYEQYF

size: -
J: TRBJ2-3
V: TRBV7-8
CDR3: CASSPPGSTDTQYF

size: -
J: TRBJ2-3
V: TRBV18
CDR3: CASSPPIGRTDTQYF

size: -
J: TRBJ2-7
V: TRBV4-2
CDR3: CASSQSGLAGYYEQYF

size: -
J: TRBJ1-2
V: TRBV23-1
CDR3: CASSHTKKADRSCGYTF

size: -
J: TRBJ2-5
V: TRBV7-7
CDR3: CASSLSVLISGETQYF

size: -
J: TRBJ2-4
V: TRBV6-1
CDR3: CASRDRELAKNIQYF

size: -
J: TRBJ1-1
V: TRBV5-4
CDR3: CASSSKTVEAFF

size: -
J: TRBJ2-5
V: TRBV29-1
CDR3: CSVEAQTSQRVETQYF

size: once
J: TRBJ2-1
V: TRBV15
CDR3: CATSRDRGPYNEQFF